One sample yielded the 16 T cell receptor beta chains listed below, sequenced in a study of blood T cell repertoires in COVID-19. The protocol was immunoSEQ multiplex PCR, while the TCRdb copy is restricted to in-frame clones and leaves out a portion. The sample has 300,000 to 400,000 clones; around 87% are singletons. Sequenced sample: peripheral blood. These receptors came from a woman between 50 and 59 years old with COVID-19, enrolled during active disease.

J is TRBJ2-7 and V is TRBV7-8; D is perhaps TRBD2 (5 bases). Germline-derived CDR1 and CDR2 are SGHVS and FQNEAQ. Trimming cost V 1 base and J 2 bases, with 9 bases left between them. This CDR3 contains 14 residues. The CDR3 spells CASSLVEGPYEQYF. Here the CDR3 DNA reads TGTGCCAGCAGCTTAGTTGAGGGTCCCTACGAGCAGTACTTC.

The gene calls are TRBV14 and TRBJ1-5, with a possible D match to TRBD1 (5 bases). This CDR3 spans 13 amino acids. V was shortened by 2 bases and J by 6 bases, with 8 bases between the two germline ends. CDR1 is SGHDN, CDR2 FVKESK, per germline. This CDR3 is CASSQTGFQPQHF. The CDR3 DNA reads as TGTGCCAGCAGCCAAACAGGATTTCAGCCCCAGCATTTT.

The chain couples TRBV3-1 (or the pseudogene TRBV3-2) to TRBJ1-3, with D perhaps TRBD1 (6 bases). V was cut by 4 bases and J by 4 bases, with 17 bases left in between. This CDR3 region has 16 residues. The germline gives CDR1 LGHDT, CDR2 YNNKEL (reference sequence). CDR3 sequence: CASSLIRTALGNTIYF. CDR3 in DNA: TGTGCCAGCAGCCTCATCCGGACAGCCCTCGGAAACACCATATATTTT.

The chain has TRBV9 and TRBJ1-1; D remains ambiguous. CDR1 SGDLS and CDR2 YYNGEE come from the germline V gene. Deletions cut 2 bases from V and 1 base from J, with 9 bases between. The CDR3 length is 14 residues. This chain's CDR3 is CASSVALGNTEAFF. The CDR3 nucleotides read TGTGCCAGCAGCGTTGCCCTAGGGAACACTGAAGCTTTCTTT.

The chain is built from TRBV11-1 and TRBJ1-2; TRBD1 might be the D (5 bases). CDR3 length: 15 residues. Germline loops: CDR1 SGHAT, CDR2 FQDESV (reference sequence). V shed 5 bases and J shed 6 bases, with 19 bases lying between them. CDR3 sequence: CASSPRRGDRNGYTF. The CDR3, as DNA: TGTGCCAGCAGCCCGCGGAGGGGCGATCGGAATGGCTACACCTTC.

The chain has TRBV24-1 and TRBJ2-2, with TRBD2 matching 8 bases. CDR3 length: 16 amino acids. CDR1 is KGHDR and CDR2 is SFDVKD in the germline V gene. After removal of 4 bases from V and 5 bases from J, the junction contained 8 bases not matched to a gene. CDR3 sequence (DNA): TGTGCCACCAGTGACTCCGGGACTAGTAGGACCGGGGAGCTGTTTTTT. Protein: CATSDSGTSRTGELFF.

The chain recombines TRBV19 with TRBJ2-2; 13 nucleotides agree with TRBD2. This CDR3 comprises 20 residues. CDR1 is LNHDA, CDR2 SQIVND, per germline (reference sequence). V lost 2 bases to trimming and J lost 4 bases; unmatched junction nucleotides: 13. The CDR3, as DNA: TGTGCCAGTAGTATATCCCTTTTGTTGGGACTAGCGGGATCCACCGGGGAGCTGTTTTTT. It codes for CASSISLLLGLAGSTGELFF.

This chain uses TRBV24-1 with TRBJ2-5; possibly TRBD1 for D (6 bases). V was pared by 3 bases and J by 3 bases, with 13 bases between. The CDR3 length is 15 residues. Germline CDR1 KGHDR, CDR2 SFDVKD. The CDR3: CATSDTGTLEETQYF. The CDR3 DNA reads TGTGCCACCAGTGATACCGGGACATTGGAAGAGACCCAGTACTTC.

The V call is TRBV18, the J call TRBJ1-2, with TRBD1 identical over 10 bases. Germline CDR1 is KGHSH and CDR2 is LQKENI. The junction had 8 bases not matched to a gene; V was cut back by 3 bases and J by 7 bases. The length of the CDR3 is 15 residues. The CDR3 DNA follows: TGTGCCAGCTCACCGGCCGGGACAGGGGTTCGTGGCTACACCTTC. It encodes CASSPAGTGVRGYTF.

The chain's CDR3 is CASSFRQTIEKLFF. CDR3 in DNA: TGTGCCAGCAGCTTTAGACAGACCATAGAAAAACTGTTTTTT. The rearrangement links TRBV7-9 to TRBJ1-4; possible D gene TRBD1, 5 bases. This CDR3 spans 14 amino acids. Germline V gene sequence: CDR1 SEHNR, CDR2 FQNEAQ (reference sequence). The germline V and J ends were trimmed by 3 bases and 8 bases, with 13 bases remaining between them.

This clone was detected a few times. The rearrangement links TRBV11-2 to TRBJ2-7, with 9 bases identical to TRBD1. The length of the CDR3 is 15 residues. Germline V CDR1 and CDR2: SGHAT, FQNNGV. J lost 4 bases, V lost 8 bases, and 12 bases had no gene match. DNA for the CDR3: TGTGCCAGCGGGAAAGGGACAGGGAGTTTTTACGAGCAGTACTTC. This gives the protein CASGKGTGSFYEQYF.

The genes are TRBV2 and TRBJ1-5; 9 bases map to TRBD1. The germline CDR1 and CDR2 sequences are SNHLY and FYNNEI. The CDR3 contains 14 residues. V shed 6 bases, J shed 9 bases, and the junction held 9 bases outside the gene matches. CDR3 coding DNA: TGTGCCAGCAGGACAGGGACAGGGCAAGGGCCCCAGCATTTT. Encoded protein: CASRTGTGQGPQHF.

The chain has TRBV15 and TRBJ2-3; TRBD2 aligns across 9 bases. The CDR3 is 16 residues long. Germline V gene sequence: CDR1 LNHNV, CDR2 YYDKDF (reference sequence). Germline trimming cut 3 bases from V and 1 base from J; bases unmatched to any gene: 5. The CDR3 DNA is TGTGCCACCAGCAGGCGGTCTAGCGGGGGCACAGATACGCAGTATTTT. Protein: CATSRRSSGGTDTQYF.

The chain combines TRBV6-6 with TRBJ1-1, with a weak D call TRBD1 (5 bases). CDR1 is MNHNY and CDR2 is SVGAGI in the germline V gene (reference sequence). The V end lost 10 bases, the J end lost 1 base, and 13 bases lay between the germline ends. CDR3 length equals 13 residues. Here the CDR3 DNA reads TGTGCCACCCAAGCCGGGGGGAACACTGAAGCTTTCTTT. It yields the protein CATQAGGNTEAFF.

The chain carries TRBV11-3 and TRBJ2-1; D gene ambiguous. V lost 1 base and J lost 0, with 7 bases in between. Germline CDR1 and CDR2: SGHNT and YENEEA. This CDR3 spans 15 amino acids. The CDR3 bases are TGTGCCAGCAGCTTAGGAGGTATCTCCTACAATGAGCAGTTCTTC. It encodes CASSLGGISYNEQFF.

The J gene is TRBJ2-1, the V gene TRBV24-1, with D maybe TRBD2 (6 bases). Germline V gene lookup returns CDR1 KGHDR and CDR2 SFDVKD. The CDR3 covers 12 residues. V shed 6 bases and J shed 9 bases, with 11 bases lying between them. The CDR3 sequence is CATSNRELEQFF. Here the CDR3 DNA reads TGTGCCACCAGTAATCGGGAGCTTGAGCAGTTCTTC.